Following are 10 T cell receptor beta chains from one sample sequenced in a study of cytomegalovirus exposure and HLA in healthy donors. The data were produced by immunoSEQ multiplex PCR, yet TCRdb's version contains in-frame clones alone and is incomplete. This sample yields about 50,000 clones, of which approximately 90% are seen a single time; about 1.1% belongs to the top ten. Sequencing input: PBMCs. These receptor sequences come from a man younger than 35 in good health and CMV-seronegative.

This chain links TRBV11-2 with TRBJ2-3; 7 bases agree with TRBD2. There are 14 residues in the CDR3. CDR1 and CDR2 (germline): SGHAT, FQNNGV. The trim removed 0 bases at V and 8 bases at J, leaving 5 bases unmatched. CDR3 in DNA: TGTGCCAGCAGCTTAGACTCCAGGGAGGGTACGCAGTATTTT. Translating gives CASSLDSREGTQYF.

V and J are TRBV27 and TRBJ2-1; the D is unclear. The germline V gene has CDR1 MNHEY and CDR2 SMNVEV (reference sequence). This CDR3 is built from 12 residues. Trimming left V 3 bases short and J 5 bases short, with 5 bases between. CDR3 sequence: CASSFQNNEQFF. The CDR3 DNA reads TGTGCCAGCAGTTTTCAGAACAATGAGCAGTTCTTC.

The V call is TRBV5-1, the J call TRBJ2-7; 11 nucleotides match TRBD2. V lost 4 bases to trimming and J lost 2 bases; unmatched junction nucleotides: 14. Germline CDR1 and CDR2: SGHRS and YFSETQ. The CDR3 has 18 amino acids. The CDR3, as DNA: TGCGCCAGCAGCCCAGTCCTAGCGGGAGGAGGGAGCACCTACGAGCAGTACTTC. The encoded protein is CASSPVLAGGGSTYEQYF.

The chain uses TRBV19 and TRBJ2-7; 8 bases agree with TRBD2. Germline lookup yields CDR1 LNHDA and CDR2 SQIVND (reference sequence). After removal of 1 base from V and 3 bases from J, the junction contained 20 bases not matched to a gene. The CDR3 contains 20 residues. CDR3 DNA: TGTGCCAGTAGTATAGTCCCGGGGGGGCGTAGGTCTCCGAGCCTCTACGAGCAGTACTTC. This translates into CASSIVPGGRRSPSLYEQYF.

V usage is TRBV7-3 and J usage is TRBJ2-1; unclear D gene. Per germline, CDR1 SGHTA and CDR2 FQGTGA. The length of the CDR3 is 13 residues. Deletions cut 3 bases from V and 4 bases from J, with 7 bases between. CDR3 in amino acids: CASSLTNYNEQFF. The CDR3, as DNA: TGTGCCAGCAGCTTGACAAATTACAATGAGCAGTTCTTC.

This clone has more than one count but fewer than ten. CDR3 coding DNA: TGTGCCAGCAGTACTCGAGGGGAGGGGAGCACAGATACGCAGTATTTT. It yields the protein CASSTRGEGSTDTQYF. The gene calls are TRBV27 and TRBJ2-3; 7 bases line up with TRBD2. V trimming: 5 bases; J trimming: 0 bases; junction bases outside the gene matches: 8. Per the germline V gene, CDR1 is MNHEY and CDR2 is SMNVEV (reference sequence). The CDR3 is 16 amino acids.

The CDR3 loop reads CASSYGQGEGYTF. In nucleotides, the CDR3 is TGTGCCAGCAGTTATGGACAGGGCGAAGGCTACACCTTC. The chain carries TRBV28 and TRBJ1-2; 8 bases fit TRBD1. The junction had 6 bases not matched to a gene; V was cut back by 4 bases and J by 8 bases. The germline CDR1 and CDR2 sequences are MDHEN and SYDVKM. The CDR3 extends over 13 amino acids.

The chain combines TRBV4-3 with TRBJ2-1; the D gene is possibly TRBD1 (5 bases). The V and J ends lost 0 bases and 6 bases respectively, with 15 bases between them. The CDR3 is made up of 16 amino acids. CDR1 LGHNA and CDR2 YSLEER come from the germline V gene. DNA for the CDR3: TGCGCCAGCAGCCAAGATGTACCCATAGGGGCCAATGAGCAGTTCTTC. This encodes CASSQDVPIGANEQFF.

The V call is TRBV19, the J call TRBJ2-7; TRBD1 might be the D (6 bases). From germline, CDR1 is LNHDA and CDR2 SQIVND (reference sequence). This CDR3 comprises 15 residues. Trimming stripped 7 bases from V and 5 bases from J, with 21 bases between. The CDR3 loop reads CASIHLGHRFHEQYF. CDR3 nucleotides: TGTGCCAGTATTCACTTGGGACATAGATTTCACGAGCAGTACTTC.

The J gene is TRBJ2-1, the V gene TRBV4-1; 8 bases map to TRBD2. V shed 2 bases, J shed 8 bases, and the junction held 14 bases outside the gene matches. CDR1 and CDR2 (germline): MGHRA, YSYEKL. This CDR3 has 17 residues. CDR3 sequence (DNA): TGCGCCAGCAGCCAAACGGCAAGCGGGAGTGCCAAGGATGAGCAGTTCTTC. Residues: CASSQTASGSAKDEQFF.